The next 11 T cell receptor beta chains were all read from a single sample in a study of PD-L1 blockade in urothelial cancer. Profiling relied on immunoSEQ multiplex PCR, and the TCRdb table lists in-frame clones only, not all of them. The repertoire holds around 33,000 clones, with roughly 87% as singletons. Source: PBMCs, taken around atezolizumab (anti-PD-L1) treatment. These TCRs come from a man between 65 and 79 years old with urothelial cancer.

The chain uses TRBV7-3 and TRBJ2-1, with 8 bases aligning to TRBD2. V lost 5 bases and J lost 7; bases outside the gene matches: 13. Germline-derived CDR1 and CDR2 are SGHTA and FQGTGA. The CDR3 runs 16 residues. In nucleotides, the CDR3 is TGTGCCAGCAGCCCCCGGTCAGCGGGAGTTGGTAATGAGCAGTTCTTC. It encodes CASSPRSAGVGNEQFF.

V gene TRBV5-8 combines with J gene TRBJ1-4; D remains unclear. The CDR3 runs to 16 residues. Germline CDR1 and CDR2: SGHTS and YDEGEE. The V end was cut by 4 bases, the J end by 4 bases, with 17 bases between. The CDR3: CASSLGGTPSNEKLFF. CDR3 in DNA: TGTGCCAGCAGCCTCGGAGGCACGCCTAGTAATGAAAAACTGTTTTTT.

CDR3 in amino acids: CASSTPAGSGNTIYF. Written as DNA, the CDR3 is TGTGCCAGCTCGACCCCAGCGGGTTCTGGAAACACCATATATTTT. The V and J genes are TRBV5-4 and TRBJ1-3; D unclear. V was trimmed by 7 bases and J by 1 base, leaving 15 bases between them. The CDR3 contains 15 residues. Germline-derived CDR1 and CDR2 are SGHNT and YYREEE (reference sequence).

This chain connects TRBV5-5 to TRBJ2-3; D is perhaps TRBD2 (5 bases). Germline V gene data show CDR1 as SGHKS and CDR2 as YYEKEE (reference sequence). CDR3 size: 16 residues. V lost 0 bases and J lost 2, with 13 bases in between. The CDR3 bases are TGTGCCAGCAGCTTGGCGGGGAGACCTCTCACAGATACGCAGTATTTT. It encodes CASSLAGRPLTDTQYF.

The V gene is TRBV5-1, the J gene TRBJ1-1; 8 positions match TRBD1. The CDR3 totals 15 residues. CDR1 is SGHRS and CDR2 is YFSETQ in the germline V gene. The V and J ends lost 2 bases and 1 base, in that order; junction bases with no gene match: 4. Here the CDR3 reads CASSLTDRANTEAFF. CDR3 bases: TGCGCCAGCAGCTTAACGGACAGGGCGAACACTGAAGCTTTCTTT.

The J gene is TRBJ2-7, the V gene TRBV9, with D perhaps TRBD2 (5 bases). The CDR3 runs 14 residues. V was clipped by 0 bases and J by 3 bases, with 10 bases between them. Germline V gives CDR1 SGDLS, CDR2 YYNGEE. CDR3 bases: TGTGCCAGCAGCGTAGGGGCAGGAGGCTACGAGCAGTACTTC. This gives the protein CASSVGAGGYEQYF.

Turning to this clone: The junction does not match germline at one end; this may be a read error. The chain carries TRBV27 and TRBJ2-1, with no clear D. The CDR3 runs to 12 residues. In germline, CDR1 is MNHEY, CDR2 SMNVEV (reference sequence). The CDR3 DNA sequence: TGCGGGTCCCGAAGCTCCTACAATGAGCAGTTCTTC. Translating it yields CGSRSSYNEQFF.

The chain couples TRBV4-3 to TRBJ1-1, with D tentatively TRBD1 (6 bases). Trimming removed 3 bases from V and 3 bases from J, with 11 bases in between. The CDR3 loop spans 14 amino acids. Germline loops: CDR1 LGHNA, CDR2 YSLEER. The CDR3 loop is CASSHLGGDTEAFF. Written as DNA, the CDR3 is TGCGCCAGCAGCCACCTAGGGGGGGACACTGAAGCTTTCTTT.

The gene calls are TRBV19 and TRBJ2-7; perhaps TRBD2 as D (6 bases). From germline, CDR1 is LNHDA and CDR2 SQIVND (reference sequence). V dropped 6 bases and J dropped 2 bases, with 14 bases sitting between them. The CDR3 has 14 amino acids. The CDR3 coding sequence is TGTGCCAGTAGCCGGGACTGGGAGACCTACGAGCAGTACTTC. It translates to CASSRDWETYEQYF.

V and J are TRBV4-1 and TRBJ2-7, with D hard to call. Between the trimmed V and J ends, which lost 0 bases and 2 bases, there was a span of 5 bases. The CDR3 has 13 residues. Germline V CDR1 and CDR2: MGHRA, YSYEKL. CDR3 loop: CASSQDLAYEQYF. In DNA, the CDR3 is TGCGCCAGCAGCCAAGATCTCGCCTACGAGCAGTACTTC.

The chain links TRBV2 to TRBJ1-3; D remains ambiguous. The V gene lost 6 bases and the J gene lost 4 bases, with 19 bases spanning the gap. The CDR3 is 16 residues long. Germline V lookup: CDR1 SNHLY, CDR2 FYNNEI. As DNA, the CDR3 is TGTGCCAGCAGCTCGACCCTAACAGTAACCGGAAACACCATATATTTT. Its translation is CASSSTLTVTGNTIYF.